Presented here are 26 T cell receptor beta chains from one specimen sequenced in a study of blood T cell repertoires in COVID-19. Sequenced by immunoSEQ multiplex PCR; TCRdb stores in-frame clones only, minus some. The repertoire holds more than 200,000 clones, with roughly 91% as singletons. The sample consisted of PBMCs or T cells enriched from blood (not recorded which). The origin of the receptors is a man aged 25 to 40 in a cohort exposed to, infected with or recovered from COVID-19 (not recorded which).

This clone is a singleton in its sample. This rearrangement joins TRBV6-2 or TRBV6-3 to TRBJ1-4; the match to TRBD1 covers 8 bases. The CDR3 spans 16 residues. The V and J ends lost 5 bases and 0 bases, in that order; junction bases with no gene match: 5. CDR1 and CDR2 (germline): MNHEY, SVGEGT. The CDR3, as DNA: TGTGCCAGCAGTCCCGGGACAGGAGCAACTAATGAAAAACTGTTTTTT. It is translated as CASSPGTGATNEKLFF.

This CDR3 is CASSQVDMGLAGVHEQYF. CDR3 sequence (DNA): TGCGCCAGCAGCCAAGTCGACATGGGACTAGCGGGAGTCCACGAGCAGTACTTC. The chain is built from TRBV4-1 and TRBJ2-7, with 14 bases that match TRBD2. V lost 1 base to trimming and J lost 5 bases; unmatched junction nucleotides: 10. This CDR3 has 18 amino acids. Germline loops: CDR1 MGHRA, CDR2 YSYEKL.

The J gene is TRBJ1-5, the V gene TRBV2; a weak D match, TRBD1 (5 bases). The CDR3 totals 14 residues. In germline, CDR1 is SNHLY, CDR2 FYNNEI. V lost 5 bases and J lost 3, with 11 bases in between. The CDR3 here is CASSRQGLNQPQHF. The CDR3 DNA sequence: TGTGCCAGCAGTCGGCAGGGACTCAATCAGCCCCAGCATTTT.

The chain joins TRBV10-3 to TRBJ2-1, with 10 bases identical to TRBD2. CDR1 is ENHRY and CDR2 is SYGVKD in the germline V gene. This CDR3 region has 15 residues. The V segment lost 5 bases and the J segment 4 bases; nucleotides outside the gene matches: 5. The CDR3 here is CAISQGTSAYNEQFF. CDR3 nucleotide sequence: TGTGCCATCAGTCAGGGGACTAGCGCATACAATGAGCAGTTCTTC.

This clone has only a few counts. The CDR3 DNA reads TGTGCCAGCAGTCTCAGGGCTATGAACACTGAAGCTTTCTTT. It specifies CASSLRAMNTEAFF. The gene calls are TRBV28 and TRBJ1-1; the D gene is possibly TRBD1 (5 bases). The germline CDR1 and CDR2 sequences are MDHEN and SYDVKM. This CDR3 has 14 amino acids. Trimming removed 5 bases at V and 0 bases at J, with 10 bases between. The whole variable domain, remainder taken from reference TRBV28 and TRBJ1-1, is DVKVTQSSRYLVKRTGEKVFLECVQDMDHENMFWYRQDPGLGLRLIYFSYDVKMKEKGDIPEGYSVSREKKERFSLILESASTNQTSMYLCASSLRAMNTEAFFGQGTRLTVV.

The chain is built from TRBV9 and TRBJ1-3; D is unclear. V was shortened by 0 bases and J by 0 bases, with 10 bases between the two germline ends. The CDR3 is made up of 16 amino acids. Germline lookup yields CDR1 SGDLS and CDR2 YYNGEE. The CDR3 protein is CASSVVRELSGNTIYF. CDR3 nucleotide sequence: TGTGCCAGCAGCGTAGTGAGGGAACTCTCTGGAAACACCATATATTTT.

This chain joins TRBV11-2 and TRBJ2-3; possibly TRBD2 for D (6 bases). This CDR3 region has 12 residues. Per the germline V gene, CDR1 is SGHAT and CDR2 is FQNNGV. V lost 5 bases, J lost 6 bases, and 9 bases lay in between. CDR3 sequence: CASSGGGDTQYF. In DNA form, the CDR3 reads TGTGCCAGCAGCGGTGGGGGGGATACGCAGTATTTT.

The chain couples TRBV13 to TRBJ2-3, with TRBD1 as a possible D gene (6 bases). The V end was cut by 1 base, the J end by 14 bases, with 19 bases between. Germline CDR1 and CDR2: PRHDT and FYEKMQ (reference sequence). There are 14 residues in the CDR3. As DNA, the CDR3 is TGTGCCAGCAGCTTAGTATCGGACAGATCGCACCCGTATTTT. Its protein is CASSLVSDRSHPYF. Full variable domain (remainder filled in from reference TRBV13 and TRBJ2-3): AAGVIQSPRHLIKEKRETATLKCYPIPRHDTVYWYQQGPGQDPQFLISFYEKMQSDKGSIPDRFSAQQFSDYHSELNMSSLELGDSALYFCASSLVSDRSHPYFGPGTRLTVL.

V usage is TRBV7-3 and J usage is TRBJ2-3; a weak D match, TRBD2 (6 bases). This CDR3 is built from 15 residues. The germline gives CDR1 SGHTA, CDR2 FQGTGA. The V end lost 2 bases, the J end lost 1 base, and 10 bases lay between the germline ends. The CDR3 spells CASSLDGRGTDTQYF. The CDR3 DNA reads TGTGCCAGCAGCTTAGACGGGAGAGGCACAGATACGCAGTATTTT.

J is TRBJ1-5 and V is TRBV6-5; TRBD1 agrees at 7 bases. CDR1 MNHEY and CDR2 SVGAGI come from the germline V gene. The CDR3 has 15 residues. J lost 3 bases, V lost 5 bases, and 7 bases had no gene match. The chain's CDR3 is CASSPDRKVNQPQHF. The DNA for the CDR3 is TGTGCCAGCAGTCCGGACAGGAAGGTCAATCAGCCCCAGCATTTT.

The V gene is TRBV4-2, the J gene TRBJ2-2; 15 nucleotides match TRBD2. CDR3 length equals 21 residues. CDR1 and CDR2 from the germline V gene are LGHNA and YNFKEQ. Trimming removed 0 bases from V and 2 bases from J; junction bases left unmatched: 10. CDR3 in amino acids: CASSQDPGGLAGGQNTGELFF. CDR3 DNA sequence: TGTGCCAGCAGCCAAGACCCCGGGGGACTAGCGGGAGGCCAAAACACCGGGGAGCTGTTTTTT.

The rearrangement joins TRBV19 to TRBJ2-1; 7 bases line up with TRBD2. J gave up 5 bases and V 4 bases, and 5 bases lay outside the gene matches. The CDR3 sequence is 14 residues long. The germline V gene has CDR1 LNHDA and CDR2 SQIVND (reference sequence). The CDR3 DNA reads TGTGCCAGTAGTACCTGGGACTACGACAATGAGCAGTTCTTC. This translates into CASSTWDYDNEQFF.

The V call is TRBV10-2, the J call TRBJ1-2; 7 bases line up with TRBD1. CDR1 WSHSY and CDR2 SAAADI come from the germline V gene. The CDR3 is made up of 14 amino acids. With 6 bases clipped from V and 7 bases from J, the junction kept 11 bases outside the gene matches. CDR3: CASRVQGNSGGYTF. The CDR3 DNA sequence: TGCGCCAGCAGAGTACAGGGGAATTCGGGTGGCTACACCTTC.

This sequence joins TRBV24-1 and TRBJ2-6; 10 positions match TRBD1. CDR1 and CDR2 from the germline V gene are KGHDR and SFDVKD. The trim removed 7 bases at V and 4 bases at J, leaving 9 bases unmatched. The CDR3 consists of 17 residues. This chain's CDR3 is CATRDRGVVSGANVLTF. CDR3 bases: TGTGCCACCAGGGACAGGGGGGTAGTATCGGGGGCCAACGTCCTGACTTTC.

This rearrangement joins TRBV5-1 to TRBJ2-5; D uncertain. V was cut by 0 bases and J by 1 base, with 4 bases left in between. The CDR3 runs 13 residues. Germline CDR1 reads SGHRS; CDR2 reads YFSETQ. The CDR3 loop is CASSLGLQETQYF. The CDR3 bases are TGCGCCAGCAGCTTGGGGCTCCAAGAGACCCAGTACTTC.

This chain connects TRBV5-1 to TRBJ2-3; 8 bases match TRBD1. Germline-derived CDR1 and CDR2 are SGHRS and YFSETQ. The trim removed 0 bases at V and 6 bases at J, leaving 6 bases unmatched. The CDR3 is 15 amino acids. CDR3 DNA: TGCGCCAGCAGCTTGGGGAGGACAGGGTCGGATACGCAGTATTTT. The encoded protein is CASSLGRTGSDTQYF.

The genes are TRBV5-1 and TRBJ2-1; D remains unclear. There are 15 residues in the CDR3. Germline CDR1 reads SGHRS; CDR2 reads YFSETQ. V shed 2 bases and J shed 1 base, with 10 bases lying between them. The CDR3 protein is CASSFAQPSYNEQFF. The CDR3 DNA sequence: TGCGCCAGCAGCTTTGCACAGCCGTCCTACAATGAGCAGTTCTTC.

The chain recombines TRBV19 with TRBJ2-7, with D possibly matching TRBD1 (7 bases). V lost 3 bases and J lost 1, with 16 bases in between. From germline, CDR1 is LNHDA and CDR2 SQIVND (reference sequence). There are 16 residues in the CDR3. In DNA form, the CDR3 reads TGTGCCAGTAGTATCGGAGGGGGCGCGGGGTCCTACGAGCAGTACTTC. It translates to CASSIGGGAGSYEQYF.

This chain connects TRBV2 to TRBJ2-1; possibly TRBD1 for D (6 bases). V gave up 2 bases and J gave up 3 bases, with 14 bases separating them. Germline loops: CDR1 SNHLY, CDR2 FYNNEI. CDR3 length: 16 residues. The CDR3 here is CASSERARGFYNEQFF. In DNA form, the CDR3 reads TGTGCCAGCAGTGAACGGGCCAGGGGCTTCTACAATGAGCAGTTCTTC.

This chain links TRBV28 with TRBJ1-5, with 10 bases that match TRBD1. The CDR3 sequence is 15 residues long. The V segment lost 6 bases and the J segment 5 bases; nucleotides outside the gene matches: 7. Per the germline V gene, CDR1 is MDHEN and CDR2 is SYDVKM. The CDR3 loop reads CASSVDRGRYQPQHF. The CDR3 DNA follows: TGTGCCAGCAGCGTAGACAGGGGGCGATATCAGCCCCAGCATTTT.

The chain uses TRBV27 and TRBJ2-3, with 7 bases aligning to TRBD2. This CDR3 has 12 residues. Per germline, CDR1 MNHEY and CDR2 SMNVEV (reference sequence). V lost 5 bases, J lost 4 bases, and 0 bases stayed unmatched. CDR3 amino acids: CASSREADTQYF. For the CDR3, the DNA is TGTGCCAGCAGTCGGGAGGCAGATACGCAGTATTTT.

The chain couples TRBV11-3 to TRBJ2-7; D is unclear. The V and J ends lost 3 bases and 7 bases respectively, with 16 bases between them. This CDR3 contains 14 residues. The germline CDR1 and CDR2 sequences are SGHNT and YENEEA. CDR3 sequence (DNA): TGTGCCAGCAGCTTTACCTCTGTCAGCGATGAGCAGTACTTC. It specifies CASSFTSVSDEQYF.

About this clone itself: Other DNA variants within this sample encode the same CDR3. The chain carries TRBV29-1 and TRBJ1-5; perhaps TRBD1 as D (6 bases). The CDR3 is made up of 13 amino acids. The germline CDR1 and CDR2 sequences are SQVTM and ANQGSEA. V was shortened by 5 bases and J by 0 bases, with 8 bases between the two germline ends. CDR3 sequence: CSVQQGSNQPQHF. The CDR3 DNA is TGCAGCGTTCAACAGGGTAGCAATCAGCCCCAGCATTTT.

This sequence joins TRBV7-9 and TRBJ2-7; TRBD1 agrees at 9 bases. CDR1 and CDR2 (germline): SEHNR, FQNEAQ (reference sequence). Germline trimming cut 3 bases from V and 8 bases from J; bases unmatched to any gene: 11. This CDR3 has 15 amino acids. The CDR3 reads CASSFGGQGLGKQYF. The CDR3 DNA is TGTGCCAGCAGCTTCGGGGGACAGGGTTTAGGGAAGCAGTACTTC. Full variable domain (outside the CDR3, taken from reference TRBV7-9 and TRBJ2-7): DTGVSQNPRHKITKRGQNVTFRCDPISEHNRLYWYRQTLGQGPEFLTYFQNEAQLEKSRLLSDRFSAERPKGSFSTLEIQRTEQGDSAMYLCASSFGGQGLGKQYFGPGTRLTVT.

The chain employs TRBV11-2 and TRBJ1-3; tentatively, D is TRBD1 (6 bases). Germline-derived CDR1 and CDR2 are SGHAT and FQNNGV. V lost 5 bases and J 2 bases, leaving 13 bases between the germline ends. CDR3 length equals 15 residues. The CDR3, as DNA: TGTGCCAGCAGCCGCAGGGGCAACCCTGGAAACACCATATATTTT. Translating gives CASSRRGNPGNTIYF.

The CDR3 DNA reads as TGTGCCAGCTGTAGCGGGATCGGGGAGACCCAGTACTTC. Translated, it gives CASCSGIGETQYF. J is TRBJ2-5 and V is TRBV12-3 or TRBV12-4; the match to TRBD2 covers 8 bases. The CDR3 is made up of 13 amino acids. V trimming: 8 bases; J trimming: 5 bases; junction bases outside the gene matches: 7.